This T cell receptor (beta chain) was recovered during a study of blood T cell repertoires in COVID-19. Whole-study context: From the United States, Italy and Spain came samples of acute and convalescent COVID-19. T cells, B-cell-depleted T cells, or PBMCs supplied cDNA or gDNA.

Methods used by the authors: Cell counts per sample came from amplifying reference gene primers. The data were produced by immunoSEQ multiplex PCR, yet TCRdb's version contains in-frame clones alone and is incomplete. V, J and clone size derive from that table, while D and trimming were established from the DNA sequence. This sample has tens of thousands of clones; over 70% occur once, and the top ten carry more than 2%. The CDR3 sequence is 17 residues long. Germline assignment: CDR1 SGHKS and CDR2 YYEKEE (reference sequence). Trimming cost V 4 bases and J 0 bases, with 19 bases left between them. The receptor comes from a man older than 75 with active or convalescent COVID-19. J is TRBJ1-1 and V is TRBV5-5, with D tentatively TRBD1 (6 bases). The sequenced sample consisted of peripheral blood. The CDR3 sequence is CASSPPAWGLMNTEAFF. Here the CDR3 DNA reads TGTGCCAGCAGCCCACCCGCTTGGGGGCTCATGAACACTGAAGCTTTCTTT.